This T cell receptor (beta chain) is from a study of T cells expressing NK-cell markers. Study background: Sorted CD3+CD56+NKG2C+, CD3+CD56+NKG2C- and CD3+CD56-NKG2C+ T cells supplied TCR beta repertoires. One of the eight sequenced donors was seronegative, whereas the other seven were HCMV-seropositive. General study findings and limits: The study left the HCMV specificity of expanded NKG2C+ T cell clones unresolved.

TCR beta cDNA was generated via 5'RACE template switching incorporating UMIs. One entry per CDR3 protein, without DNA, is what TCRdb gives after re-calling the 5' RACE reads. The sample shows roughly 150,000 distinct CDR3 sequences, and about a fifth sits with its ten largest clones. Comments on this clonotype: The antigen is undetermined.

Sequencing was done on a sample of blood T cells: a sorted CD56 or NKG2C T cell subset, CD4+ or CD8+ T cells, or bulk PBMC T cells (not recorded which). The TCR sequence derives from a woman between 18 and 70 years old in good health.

CDR3 sequence: CASSEGAGTNEQFF. The rearrangement links TRBV5-1 to TRBJ2-1; TCRdb outputs TRBD1, but without DNA this stays unchecked. In germline, CDR1 is SGHRS, CDR2 YFSETQ. The CDR3 runs to 14 residues. Full variable domain (remainder filled in from reference TRBV5-1 and TRBJ2-1): KAGVTQTPRYLIKTRGQQVTLSCSPISGHRSVSWYQQTPGQGLQFLFEYFSETQRNKGNFPGRFSGRQFSNSRSEMNVSTLELGDSALYLCASSEGAGTNEQFFGPGTRLTVL.